The rows below give T cell receptor beta chains drawn from one sample of a study of shared T cell receptors in the human thymus. TCRdb keeps only in-frame clones here, not all; method: immunoSEQ multiplex PCR. Among 650,000 to 950,000 clones listed, 70% to 90% were seen once. This sample was also put to use in a study of human thymus T cells.

The specimen sequenced was thymocytes. The receptors were gathered from a girl under three years old with a congenital heart defect. Each CDR3 is given with its conserved first and last residue. Fields, in order: CDR3 protein, CDR3 DNA, clone size, D gene, J gene, V gene. D genes are given only for firm matches. The size field is filled for only some rows; it gives once, few, many or a size class.

CDR3aa: CASIKTGENTEAFF
CDR3nt: TGTGCCAGCATAAAAACAGGGGAGAACACTGAAGCTTTCTTT
abundance: NA
d_gene: TRBD1
j_gene: TRBJ1-1
v_gene: TRBV25-1

CDR3aa: CASRQGGGYNEQFF
CDR3nt: TGTGCCAGCAGACAGGGGGGAGGCTACAATGAGCAGTTCTTC
abundance: NA
d_gene: TRBD1
j_gene: TRBJ2-1
v_gene: TRBV6-1

CDR3aa: CASTNPRDTQYF
CDR3nt: TGTGCCAGCACCAACCCCAGGGATACGCAGTATTTT
abundance: NA
d_gene: NA
j_gene: TRBJ2-3
v_gene: TRBV6-5

CDR3aa: CASRNRGHVNYGYTF
CDR3nt: TGTGCCAGCAGGAACAGGGGACACGTTAACTATGGCTACACCTTC
abundance: NA
d_gene: TRBD1
j_gene: TRBJ1-2
v_gene: TRBV6-1

CDR3aa: CASSAGTNGELFF
CDR3nt: TGTGCCAGCAGTGCTGGGACAAACGGGGAGCTGTTTTTT
abundance: NA
d_gene: NA
j_gene: TRBJ2-2
v_gene: TRBV2

CDR3aa: CASSPDRVQETQYF
CDR3nt: TGTGCCAGCAGCCCCGACAGAGTACAAGAGACCCAGTACTTC
abundance: NA
d_gene: NA
j_gene: TRBJ2-5
v_gene: TRBV11-2

CDR3aa: CASSVTGLSYEQYF
CDR3nt: TGTGCCAGTAGTGTGACAGGCCTATCCTACGAGCAGTACTTC
abundance: NA
d_gene: NA
j_gene: TRBJ2-7
v_gene: TRBV19

CDR3aa: CASSSVGYTF
CDR3nt: TGTGCCAGCAGTTCCGTAGGCTACACCTTC
abundance: NA
d_gene: NA
j_gene: TRBJ1-2
v_gene: TRBV6-1

CDR3aa: CASSENRVGSPLHF
CDR3nt: TGCGCCAGCAGTGAGAACAGGGTTGGTTCACCCCTCCACTTT
abundance: NA
d_gene: NA
j_gene: TRBJ1-6
v_gene: TRBV10-1

CDR3aa: CASSLFRETQYF
CDR3nt: TGTGCCAGCAGCTTGTTCAGGGAGACCCAGTACTTC
abundance: NA
d_gene: NA
j_gene: TRBJ2-5
v_gene: TRBV5-8

CDR3aa: CAWSPHMAGGEGRTEAFF
CDR3nt: TGTGCCTGGAGTCCACATATGGCAGGAGGGGAAGGTAGGACTGAAGCTTTCTTT
abundance: NA
d_gene: NA
j_gene: TRBJ1-1
v_gene: TRBV30

CDR3aa: CASSPRGQLNTGELFF
CDR3nt: TGTGCCAGCAGTCCAAGGGGACAGCTGAACACCGGGGAGCTGTTTTTT
abundance: NA
d_gene: TRBD1
j_gene: TRBJ2-2
v_gene: TRBV2

CDR3aa: CASSPGGCRGGFWYTF
CDR3nt: TGTGCCAGCAGCCCAGGGGGGTGCAGGGGTGGCTTCTGGTACACCTTC
abundance: NA
d_gene: TRBD1
j_gene: TRBJ1-2
v_gene: TRBV11-2

CDR3aa: CAISSRQGHQETQYF
CDR3nt: TGTGCCATCAGTTCTAGACAGGGACACCAAGAGACCCAGTACTTC
abundance: NA
d_gene: TRBD1
j_gene: TRBJ2-5
v_gene: TRBV10-3

CDR3aa: CASSQFQNTDTQYF
CDR3nt: TGCGCCAGCAGCCAATTCCAAAACACAGATACGCAGTATTTT
abundance: NA
d_gene: NA
j_gene: TRBJ2-3
v_gene: TRBV4-3

CDR3aa: CASSLFRGRGLSPIHF
CDR3nt: TGTGCCAGCAGTTTGTTCCGGGGCAGGGGGCTTTCACCCATCCACTTT
abundance: NA
d_gene: TRBD1
j_gene: TRBJ1-6
v_gene: TRBV28

CDR3aa: CASSLCGLAEGTDTQYF
CDR3nt: TGTGCCAGCAGTTTATGCGGACTAGCGGAGGGCACAGATACGCAGTATTTT
abundance: few
d_gene: TRBD2
j_gene: TRBJ2-3
v_gene: TRBV28

CDR3aa: CASSQPGANTGELFF
CDR3nt: TGTGCCAGCAGCCAGCCCGGGGCGAACACCGGGGAGCTGTTTTTT
abundance: NA
d_gene: NA
j_gene: TRBJ2-2
v_gene: TRBV5-8

CDR3aa: CASSYPIRTGLTEAFF
CDR3nt: TGTGCCAGCAGTTACCCCATTCGGACAGGGCTCACTGAAGCTTTCTTT
abundance: NA
d_gene: TRBD1
j_gene: TRBJ1-1
v_gene: TRBV6-6

CDR3aa: CASPNCTGAFF
CDR3nt: TGTGCCAGCCCCAACTGTACGGGAGCTTTCTTT
abundance: NA
d_gene: NA
j_gene: TRBJ1-1
v_gene: TRBV27

CDR3aa: CAISPGVLENTEAFF
CDR3nt: TGTGCCATCTCCCCAGGGGTGTTAGAGAACACTGAAGCTTTCTTT
abundance: NA
d_gene: NA
j_gene: TRBJ1-1
v_gene: TRBV28

CDR3aa: CASRGDRRGWSTEAFF
CDR3nt: TGTGCCAGCAGGGGCGACAGGCGAGGGTGGAGCACTGAAGCTTTCTTT
abundance: NA
d_gene: NA
j_gene: TRBJ1-1
v_gene: TRBV2

CDR3aa: CASSQDGGIENNYGYTF
CDR3nt: TGCGCCAGCAGCCAAGATGGGGGGATAGAAAATAACTATGGCTACACCTTC
abundance: NA
d_gene: NA
j_gene: TRBJ1-2
v_gene: TRBV4-1

CDR3aa: CASSEAGVNRFAYEQYF
CDR3nt: TGTGCCAGCAGTGAAGCAGGAGTAAACCGCTTTGCGTACGAGCAGTACTTC
abundance: NA
d_gene: NA
j_gene: TRBJ2-7
v_gene: TRBV6-1

CDR3aa: CASSPPLAGAYEQYF
CDR3nt: TGTGCCAGCAGCCCGCCGCTAGCGGGGGCCTACGAGCAGTACTTC
abundance: few
d_gene: TRBD2
j_gene: TRBJ2-7
v_gene: TRBV11-2

CDR3aa: CASSPGQWNSYEQYF
CDR3nt: TGTGCCAGCAGCCCGGGACAGTGGAACTCCTACGAGCAGTACTTC
abundance: NA
d_gene: TRBD1
j_gene: TRBJ2-7
v_gene: TRBV9

CDR3aa: CASSLVPHQPQHF
CDR3nt: TGTGCCAGCAGCTTAGTCCCTCATCAGCCCCAGCATTTT
abundance: NA
d_gene: NA
j_gene: TRBJ1-5
v_gene: TRBV7-2

CDR3aa: CASSQEPKTGGGNTEAFF
CDR3nt: TGTGCCAGCAGCCAAGAACCCAAGACAGGGGGCGGGAACACTGAAGCTTTCTTT
abundance: NA
d_gene: TRBD1
j_gene: TRBJ1-1
v_gene: TRBV14

CDR3aa: CASSTAGVWDTQYF
CDR3nt: TGTGCCAGCAGCACCGCAGGGGTCTGGGATACGCAGTATTTT
abundance: NA
d_gene: NA
j_gene: TRBJ2-3
v_gene: TRBV5-6

CDR3aa: CASSSGANVLTF
CDR3nt: TGTGCCAGCAGTTCAGGGGCCAACGTCCTGACTTTC
abundance: NA
d_gene: NA
j_gene: TRBJ2-6
v_gene: TRBV27

CDR3aa: CASSQGYRGWAGYTF
CDR3nt: TGCGCCAGCAGCCAAGGTTACAGGGGGTGGGCTGGCTACACCTTC
abundance: NA
d_gene: TRBD1
j_gene: TRBJ1-2
v_gene: TRBV4-1

CDR3aa: CASSQDWTGGATGELFF
CDR3nt: TGCGCCAGCAGCCAAGATTGGACAGGGGGCGCAACCGGGGAGCTGTTTTTT
abundance: NA
d_gene: TRBD1
j_gene: TRBJ2-2
v_gene: TRBV4-1

CDR3aa: CASSFREVADTQYF
CDR3nt: TGTGCCAGCAGTTTCAGGGAAGTGGCAGATACGCAGTATTTT
abundance: NA
d_gene: NA
j_gene: TRBJ2-3
v_gene: TRBV28

CDR3aa: CASRRGQRNTEAFF
CDR3nt: TGTGCCAGCAGGCGGGGACAGAGAAACACTGAAGCTTTCTTT
abundance: NA
d_gene: TRBD1
j_gene: TRBJ1-1
v_gene: TRBV6-1

CDR3aa: CASSIDLWVDRPTNEKLFF
CDR3nt: TGTGCCAGTAGTATAGATCTGTGGGTTGACAGGCCAACTAATGAAAAACTGTTTTTT
abundance: NA
d_gene: NA
j_gene: TRBJ1-4
v_gene: TRBV19

CDR3aa: CASSLDRGNDTEAFF
CDR3nt: TGTGCCAGCAGCTTAGACAGGGGGAATGACACTGAAGCTTTCTTT
abundance: NA
d_gene: TRBD1
j_gene: TRBJ1-1
v_gene: TRBV7-2

CDR3aa: CASSSPGLAADTQYF
CDR3nt: TGTGCCAGCAGCTCGCCGGGACTAGCAGCAGATACGCAGTATTTT
abundance: NA
d_gene: TRBD2
j_gene: TRBJ2-3
v_gene: TRBV7-9

CDR3aa: CASGAGTRYTGELFF
CDR3nt: TGTGCCAGCGGTGCCGGGACACGATACACCGGGGAGCTGTTTTTT
abundance: NA
d_gene: NA
j_gene: TRBJ2-2
v_gene: TRBV7-9

CDR3aa: CASSVSSGGRTGELFF
CDR3nt: TGTGCCAGCAGCGTTTCCTCAGGGGGTCGAACCGGGGAGCTGTTTTTT
abundance: NA
d_gene: TRBD1
j_gene: TRBJ2-2
v_gene: TRBV9

CDR3aa: CALDESGGGGYTF
CDR3nt: TGTGCCCTCGATGAATCAGGGGGAGGTGGCTACACCTTC
abundance: NA
d_gene: TRBD1
j_gene: TRBJ1-2
v_gene: TRBV10-3

CDR3aa: CASSVGRGGYTF
CDR3nt: TGTGCCAGCAGCGTAGGGAGGGGCGGCTACACCTTC
abundance: NA
d_gene: NA
j_gene: TRBJ1-2
v_gene: TRBV9

CDR3aa: CASSSPGGPPPEADTQYF
CDR3nt: TGTGCCAGCAGCTCTCCGGGGGGACCTCCCCCAGAGGCAGATACGCAGTATTTT
abundance: NA
d_gene: TRBD2
j_gene: TRBJ2-3
v_gene: TRBV5-5

CDR3aa: CASSLFRFWVNTEAFF
CDR3nt: TGTGCCAGCAGTTTATTCAGGTTTTGGGTGAACACTGAAGCTTTCTTT
abundance: NA
d_gene: NA
j_gene: TRBJ1-1
v_gene: TRBV28

CDR3aa: CASSPNSTQFYGYTF
CDR3nt: TGTGCCAGCAGCCCGAACTCGACACAGTTCTATGGCTACACCTTC
abundance: NA
d_gene: NA
j_gene: TRBJ1-2
v_gene: TRBV5-4

CDR3aa: CAREDRGNTEAFF
CDR3nt: TGTGCCCGAGAGGACAGGGGGAACACTGAAGCTTTCTTT
abundance: NA
d_gene: TRBD1
j_gene: TRBJ1-1
v_gene: TRBV19

CDR3aa: CASRSGKTGVVGDTQYF
CDR3nt: TGCGCCAGCAGGAGTGGGAAGACAGGGGTTGTGGGAGATACGCAGTATTTT
abundance: NA
d_gene: TRBD1
j_gene: TRBJ2-3
v_gene: TRBV5-1

CDR3aa: CASSLQGGYGYTF
CDR3nt: TGCGCCAGCAGCTTACAGGGGGGCTATGGCTACACCTTC
abundance: NA
d_gene: TRBD1
j_gene: TRBJ1-2
v_gene: TRBV5-1

CDR3aa: CASSLGTRGTSYEQYF
CDR3nt: TGCGCCAGCAGCTTAGGGACCCGGGGGACCTCCTACGAGCAGTACTTC
abundance: NA
d_gene: NA
j_gene: TRBJ2-7
v_gene: TRBV5-1

CDR3aa: CASSQSNQPQHF
CDR3nt: TGTGCCAGCAGCCAAAGCAATCAGCCCCAGCATTTT
abundance: NA
d_gene: NA
j_gene: TRBJ1-5
v_gene: TRBV5-6

CDR3aa: CASSSPRTQYF
CDR3nt: TGTGCCAGCAGTTCCCCGCGGACGCAGTATTTT
abundance: NA
d_gene: NA
j_gene: TRBJ2-3
v_gene: TRBV6-5

CDR3aa: CASSVAGQAIGNTIYF
CDR3nt: TGTGCCAGCAGCGTAGCAGGCCAGGCGATTGGAAACACCATATATTTT
abundance: NA
d_gene: NA
j_gene: TRBJ1-3
v_gene: TRBV9

CDR3aa: CASSPFDRGSYGYTF
CDR3nt: TGTGCCAGCAGCCCGTTCGACAGGGGATCATATGGCTACACCTTC
abundance: NA
d_gene: TRBD1
j_gene: TRBJ1-2
v_gene: TRBV6-5

CDR3aa: CAISDFRTGGMAGETQYF
CDR3nt: TGTGCCATCAGTGATTTCAGGACAGGGGGAATGGCGGGAGAGACCCAGTACTTC
abundance: NA
d_gene: TRBD1
j_gene: TRBJ2-5
v_gene: TRBV10-3

CDR3aa: CASSAARADYEQYF
CDR3nt: TGTGCCAGCAGTGCCGCCAGGGCTGACTACGAGCAGTACTTC
abundance: NA
d_gene: NA
j_gene: TRBJ2-7
v_gene: TRBV6-6